The 26 T cell receptor beta chains listed next were all sequenced from one sample in a study of T cells in Graves' hyperthyroidism and ophthalmopathy. RNA transcripts yielded amplified TCR beta CDR3 regions. An initial round of RT-PCR targeting the TCR CDR3 relied on the HTBI primer set. From the multiplex PCR reads, TCRdb called clonotypes with MiXCR, one entry per CDR3 protein. The sample gives 490,000 or so distinct CDR3 sequences, around a fifth of which show up once; 45% to 55% is in the top ten. The sample taken for sequencing was blood. The origin of the receptors is a woman in her sixties or seventies with Graves' ophthalmopathy.

This clonotype appeared a few times. The gene calls are TRBV10-1 and TRBJ2-2; the match to TRBD1 covers 9 bases. The CDR3 has 17 residues. Trimming at V came to 0 bases and at J to 5 bases, leaving 7 bases not matched to a gene. Germline V lookup: CDR1 WNHNN, CDR2 SYGVQD (reference sequence). The CDR3 coding sequence is TGCGCCAGCAGTGAGTCCCCCGGGACAGGGAGGACCGGGGAGCTGTTTTTT. Amino acid sequence: CASSESPGTGRTGELFF.

This clonotype showed up just once. V is TRBV4-3 and J is TRBJ2-7; 9 nucleotides agree with TRBD1. This CDR3 is built from 16 residues. V lost 0 bases to trimming and J lost 4 bases; unmatched junction nucleotides: 7. The germline V gene encodes CDR1 LGHNA and CDR2 YSLEER. CDR3 residues: CASSQEPRTGAYEQYF. The CDR3 DNA reads TGCGCCAGCAGCCAAGAGCCCCGGACAGGGGCGTACGAGCAGTACTTC.

This clonotype was seen a few times. J is TRBJ2-1 and V is TRBV6-1, with D perhaps being TRBD1 or TRBD2 (5 bases each). The CDR3 contains 19 residues. Germline V gene sequence: CDR1 MNHNS, CDR2 SASEGT. Trimming removed 5 bases from V and 3 bases from J, with 26 bases in between. The CDR3 bases are TGTGCCAGCAGTATGATACGTATGGGGCCCAGGACTGGCTACAATGAGCAGTTCTTC. This translates into CASSMIRMGPRTGYNEQFF.

This clonotype was observed a few times. The CDR3 spells CASSPHRGEQYF. DNA for the CDR3: TGTGCCAGCAGTCCCCACAGGGGCGAGCAGTACTTC. The V call is TRBV27, the J call TRBJ2-7, with TRBD1 matching over 7 bases. This CDR3 is 12 amino acids long. Unmatched junction bases numbered 4, after V lost 5 bases and J lost 6 bases. Germline assignment: CDR1 MNHEY and CDR2 SMNVEV (reference sequence).

This clonotype was seen only once. This chain links TRBV4-3 with TRBJ2-5, with 9 bases lining up with TRBD1. The germline V gene has CDR1 LGHNA and CDR2 YSLEER. Trimming took 4 bases from V and 4 from J; bases not matched to a gene: 7. CDR3 length equals 15 residues. This CDR3 is CASSRRRDRVETQYF. The CDR3 DNA follows: TGCGCCAGCAGCCGAAGAAGGGACAGGGTAGAGACCCAGTACTTC.

This chain connects TRBV18 to TRBJ1-1; 10 bases match TRBD1. Trimming at V came to 4 bases and at J to 7 bases, leaving 3 bases not matched to a gene. The CDR3 contains 13 residues. CDR1 is KGHSH and CDR2 is LQKENI in the germline V gene. The CDR3: CASSRQGANEAFF. The CDR3 DNA reads as TGTGCCAGCTCACGACAGGGGGCCAATGAAGCTTTCTTT.

The CDR3 DNA reads TGTGCCTGGAGTATGGCAGGGAGACAGCCCCAGCATTTT. It codes for CAWSMAGRQPQHF. The J gene is TRBJ1-5, the V gene TRBV30, with D perhaps matching TRBD1 (5 bases). CDR1 and CDR2 from the germline V gene are GTSNPN and SVGIG (reference sequence). This CDR3 region has 13 residues. Trimming pared 2 bases from V and 7 bases from J, leaving 12 bases between. Combining the CDR3 with reference TRBV30 and TRBJ1-5 gives the whole variable domain SQTIHQWPATLVQPVGSPLSLECTVEGTSNPNLYWYRQAAGRGLQLLFYSVGIGQISSEVPQNLSASRPQDRQFILSSKKLLLSDSGFYLCAWSMAGRQPQHFGDGTRLSIL.

In this sample, this clonotype turned up once. This chain joins TRBV6-2 or TRBV6-3 and TRBJ1-1, with 8 bases identical to TRBD1. With 1 base clipped from V and 6 bases from J, the junction kept 7 bases outside the gene matches. Germline CDR1 is MNHEY and CDR2 is SVGEGT. This CDR3 contains 15 residues. In DNA, the CDR3 is TGTGCCAGCAGTTACTTGGCAGGGGGCAGTTCTGAAGCTTTCTTT. It translates to CASSYLAGGSSEAFF.

To note about this clonotype: Given a much more abundant clone one base away, this may be a read error. V is TRBV2 and J is TRBJ2-2; 7 positions agree with TRBD1. Germline values: CDR1 SNHLY, CDR2 FYNNEI. V gave up 5 bases and J gave up 7 bases; unmatched junction bases: 7. The CDR3 runs to 14 residues. The CDR3 spells CASSRQGSGGELFF. CDR3 bases: TGTGCCAGCAGTCGACAGGGAAGTGGCGGGGAGCTGTTTTTT. The full variable domain, with the rest looked up from reference TRBV2 and TRBJ2-2, is EPEVTQTPSHQVTQMGQEVILRCVPISNHLYFYWYRQILGQKVEFLVSFYNNEISEKSEIFDDQFSVERPDGSNFTLKIRSTKLEDSAMYFCASSRQGSGGELFFGEGSRLTVL.

This rearrangement joins TRBV7-3 to TRBJ2-2; TRBD1 matches 7 bases. Germline V gene sequence: CDR1 SGHTA, CDR2 FQGTGA. The CDR3 sequence is 14 residues long. J lost 6 bases, V lost 1 base, and 2 bases had no gene match. CDR3 in amino acids: CASSLMGQSGELFF. The CDR3 region has the DNA TGTGCCAGCAGCTTAATGGGACAGTCCGGGGAGCTGTTTTTT.

The chain links TRBV7-3 to TRBJ2-7, with 9 bases lining up with TRBD2. From germline, CDR1 is SGHTA and CDR2 FQGTGA. The J segment lost 2 bases and the V segment lost 3 bases, leaving 11 bases of the junction unmatched. This CDR3 spans 17 amino acids. For the CDR3, the DNA is TGTGCCAGCAGCTTGATCCCCTCTAGCGGGACGGCCTACGAGCAGTACTTC. This codes for CASSLIPSSGTAYEQYF. The entire variable domain, with the rest obtained from reference TRBV7-3 and TRBJ2-7, is as follows: GAGVSQTPSNKVTEKGKYVELRCDPISGHTALYWYRQSLGQGPEFLIYFQGTGAADDSGLPNDRFFAVRPEGSVSTLKIQRTERGDSAVYLCASSLIPSSGTAYEQYFGPGTRLTVT.

The rearrangement joins TRBV4-3 to TRBJ2-1, with unresolved D. V was shortened by 4 bases and J by 5 bases, with 18 bases between the two germline ends. CDR3 length: 16 amino acids. CDR1 is LGHNA and CDR2 is YSLEER in the germline V gene. The CDR3 region is CASSLLRWGTNNEQFF. As DNA, the CDR3 is TGCGCCAGCAGCCTGCTTCGGTGGGGTACTAACAATGAGCAGTTCTTC.

The rearrangement links TRBV3-1 to TRBJ2-2; D is uncertain. CDR3 length equals 14 residues. Germline values: CDR1 LGHDT, CDR2 YNNKEL (reference sequence). Trimming cost V 1 base and J 3 bases, with 6 bases left between them. The CDR3 here is CASSQGVYTGELFF. The CDR3 DNA reads as TGTGCCAGCAGCCAAGGGGTATACACCGGGGAGCTGTTTTTT.

CDR3 bases: TGTGCCAGCAGTTACCAAGGACAGGCCAGAACTACCACAGATACGCAGTATTTT. Protein sequence: CASSYQGQARTTTDTQYF. This chain joins TRBV6-6 and TRBJ2-3; 7 nucleotides line up with TRBD1. The junction had 13 bases not matched to a gene; V was cut back by 2 bases and J by 2 bases. Germline CDR1 is MNHNY and CDR2 is SVGAGI (reference sequence). This CDR3 is 18 amino acids long.

This chain uses TRBV3-1 with TRBJ2-3, with D perhaps matching TRBD1 or TRBD2 (6 bases each). The V end lost 3 bases, the J end lost 2 bases, and 15 bases lay between the germline ends. This CDR3 contains 16 residues. Germline values: CDR1 LGHDT, CDR2 YNNKEL (reference sequence). This CDR3 is CASSQRGDVYTDTQYF. CDR3 DNA: TGTGCCAGCAGCCAGAGGGGGGACGTTTACACAGATACGCAGTATTTT.

The sample holds a few counts of this clonotype. The chain employs TRBV12-5 and TRBJ2-3; no clear D. This CDR3 spans 12 amino acids. Germline V gene lookup returns CDR1 LGHNT and CDR2 FRNRAP. Trimming cost V 2 bases and J 6 bases, with 6 bases left between them. CDR3 DNA: TGTGCTAGTGGTTTGTACAGTGATACGCAGTATTTT. This sequence encodes CASGLYSDTQYF.

The CDR3 sequence: CASSLQSPGPQHF. DNA of the CDR3: TGTGCCAGCAGCTTACAGAGTCCGGGGCCCCAGCATTTT. The rearrangement links TRBV6-5 to TRBJ1-5; no clear D. The germline gives CDR1 MNHEY, CDR2 SVGAGI. Trimming removed 6 bases from V and 9 bases from J, with 15 bases in between. This CDR3 is built from 13 residues.

This clonotype was picked up many times. This sequence joins TRBV2 and TRBJ2-1; D is possibly TRBD1 (6 bases). This CDR3 has 13 residues. Germline CDR1 reads SNHLY; CDR2 reads FYNNEI. Between the trimmed V and J ends, which lost 4 bases and 5 bases, there was a span of 9 bases. CDR3 in DNA: TGTGCCAGCAGTGTGACAGGAAACAATGAGCAGTTCTTC. Its translation is CASSVTGNNEQFF.

This clonotype showed up many times. The chain carries TRBV11-1 and TRBJ2-7; TRBD2 matches 7 bases. The germline CDR1 and CDR2 sequences are SGHAT and FQDESV (reference sequence). After removal of 6 bases from V and 0 bases from J, the junction contained 8 bases not matched to a gene. The CDR3 is 15 residues long. CDR3 in DNA: TGTGCCAGCAGTCGTAGCGGGTGGAGCTCCTACGAGCAGTACTTC. Translation: CASSRSGWSSYEQYF.

The rearrangement links TRBV7-3 to TRBJ2-2; TRBD2 agrees at 8 bases. The CDR3 consists of 16 residues. CDR1 and CDR2 (germline): SGHTA, FQGTGA. V trimming: 3 bases; J trimming: 3 bases; junction bases outside the gene matches: 6. The CDR3 DNA reads as TGTGCCAGCAGCTTGTCTAGCGGGTTCGACACCGGGGAGCTGTTTTTT. Translating gives CASSLSSGFDTGELFF.

A remark on this clonotype: Given a much more abundant clone one base away, this may be a read error. This sequence joins TRBV7-2 and TRBJ2-3; 7 nucleotides line up with TRBD2. Germline loops: CDR1 SGHTA, CDR2 FQGNSA. V gave up 1 base and J gave up 4 bases; unmatched junction bases: 5. This CDR3 comprises 15 residues. The CDR3 loop reads CASSLDGTSADTQYF. In nucleotides, the CDR3 is TGTGCCAGCAGCTTAGACGGTACTAGCGCAGATACGCAGTATTTT.

This chain links TRBV19 with TRBJ2-1; TRBD2 is a possible D gene (6 bases). With 6 bases removed from V and 7 bases from J, the gap between germline ends came to 13 bases. The CDR3 consists of 13 residues. Germline V gene data show CDR1 as LNHDA and CDR2 as SQIVND (reference sequence). The CDR3 loop reads CASRIAGRNEQFF. For the CDR3, the DNA is TGTGCCAGTAGAATTGCGGGAAGGAATGAGCAGTTCTTC.

The gene calls are TRBV19 and TRBJ1-2; no clear D. V was clipped by 3 bases and J by 0 bases, with 11 bases between them. Germline assignment: CDR1 LNHDA and CDR2 SQIVND (reference sequence). The CDR3 has 15 amino acids. CDR3 coding DNA: TGTGCCAGTAGTATTGCGGGTCTGGCTAACTATGGCTACACCTTC. Residues: CASSIAGLANYGYTF.

The chain employs TRBV9 and TRBJ1-1, with D uncertain. V dropped 0 bases and J dropped 1 base, with 10 bases sitting between them. The germline V gene encodes CDR1 SGDLS and CDR2 YYNGEE. The CDR3 contains 15 residues. The DNA of the CDR3 is TGTGCCAGCAGCGTAGATTCCTTACAGAACACTGAAGCTTTCTTT. Amino acids: CASSVDSLQNTEAFF.

Ten or more counts support this clonotype. The chain couples TRBV11-2 to TRBJ1-2, with D possibly TRBD1 on 5 matching bases. The CDR3 has 13 amino acids. Germline values: CDR1 SGHAT, CDR2 FQNNGV. V was pared by 5 bases and J by 13 bases, with 20 bases between. The CDR3 coding sequence is TGTGCCAGCAGCCTCGTCCGGGGTTGGCAGGGCACCTTC. Encoded protein: CASSLVRGWQGTF. Together with reference TRBV11-2 and TRBJ1-2, the CDR3 gives the full variable domain: EAGVAQSPRYKIIEKRQSVAFWCNPISGHATLYWYQQILGQGPKLLIQFQNNGVVDDSQLPKDRFSAERLKGVDSTLKIQPAKLEDSAVYLCASSLVRGWQGTFGSGTRLTVV.

This clonotype was counted ten times or more. The gene calls are TRBV6-5 and TRBJ2-5; D is unresolved. Germline V gives CDR1 MNHEY, CDR2 SVGAGI. The V end was cut by 0 bases, the J end by 5 bases, with 4 bases between. CDR3 length equals 12 residues. CDR3 DNA sequence: TGTGCCAGCAGTTACTCGGTGGAGACCCAGTACTTC. It yields the protein CASSYSVETQYF.